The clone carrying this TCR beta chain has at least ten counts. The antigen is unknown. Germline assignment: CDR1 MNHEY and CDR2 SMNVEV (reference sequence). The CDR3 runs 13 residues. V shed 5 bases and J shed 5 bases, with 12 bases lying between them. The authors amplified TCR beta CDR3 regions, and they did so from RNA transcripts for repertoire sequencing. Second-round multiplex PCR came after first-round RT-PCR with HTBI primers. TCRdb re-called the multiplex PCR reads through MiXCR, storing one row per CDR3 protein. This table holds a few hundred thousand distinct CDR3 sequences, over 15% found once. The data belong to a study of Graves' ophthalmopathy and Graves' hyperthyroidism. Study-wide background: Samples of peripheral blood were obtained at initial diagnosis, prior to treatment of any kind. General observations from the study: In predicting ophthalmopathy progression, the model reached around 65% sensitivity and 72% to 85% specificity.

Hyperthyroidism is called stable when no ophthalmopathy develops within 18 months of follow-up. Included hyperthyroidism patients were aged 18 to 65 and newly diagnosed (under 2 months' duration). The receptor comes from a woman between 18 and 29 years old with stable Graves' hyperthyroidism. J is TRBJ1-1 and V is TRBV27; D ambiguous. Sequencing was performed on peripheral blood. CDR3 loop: CASSPLSGTEAFF. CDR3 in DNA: TGTGCCAGCAGTCCTTTATCGGGAACTGAAGCTTTCTTT.